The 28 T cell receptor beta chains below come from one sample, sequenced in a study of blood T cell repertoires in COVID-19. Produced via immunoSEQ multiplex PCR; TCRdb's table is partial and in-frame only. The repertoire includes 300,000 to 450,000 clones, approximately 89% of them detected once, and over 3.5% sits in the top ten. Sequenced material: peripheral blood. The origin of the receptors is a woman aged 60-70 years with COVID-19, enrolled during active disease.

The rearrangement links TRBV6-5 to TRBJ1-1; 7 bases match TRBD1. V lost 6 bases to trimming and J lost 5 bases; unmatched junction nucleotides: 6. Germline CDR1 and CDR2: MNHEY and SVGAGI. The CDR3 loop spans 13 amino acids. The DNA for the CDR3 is TGTGCCAGCAGGGATAACAGGGGAACTGAAGCTTTCTTT. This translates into CASRDNRGTEAFF.

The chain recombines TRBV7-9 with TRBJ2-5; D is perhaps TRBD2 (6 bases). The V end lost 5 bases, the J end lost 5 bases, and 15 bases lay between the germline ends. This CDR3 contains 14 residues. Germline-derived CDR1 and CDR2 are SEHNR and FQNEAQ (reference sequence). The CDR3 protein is CASSPPGALETQYF. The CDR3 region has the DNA TGTGCCAGCAGCCCACCGGGAGCTCTGGAGACCCAGTACTTC.

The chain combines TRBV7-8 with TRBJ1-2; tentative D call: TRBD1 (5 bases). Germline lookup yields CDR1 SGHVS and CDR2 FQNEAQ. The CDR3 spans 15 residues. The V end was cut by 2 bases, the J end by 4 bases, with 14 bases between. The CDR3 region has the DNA TGTGCCAGCAGCTTACCCGGGCAGGGTACCTATGGCTACACCTTC. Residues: CASSLPGQGTYGYTF. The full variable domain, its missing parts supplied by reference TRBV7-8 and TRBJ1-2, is GAGVSQSPRYKVAKRGQDVALRCDPISGHVSLFWYQQALGQGPEFLTYFQNEAQLDKSGLPSDRFFAERPEGSVSTLKIQRTQQEDSAVYLCASSLPGQGTYGYTFGSGTRLTVV.

CDR3 amino acids: CARPGGPEETQYF. CDR3 bases: TGTGCCCGTCCGGGGGGGCCGGAAGAGACCCAGTACTTC. The chain couples TRBV2 to TRBJ2-5; 8 nucleotides agree with TRBD2. The germline V gene has CDR1 SNHLY and CDR2 FYNNEI. This CDR3 is 13 amino acids long. The trim removed 11 bases at V and 3 bases at J, leaving 8 bases unmatched.

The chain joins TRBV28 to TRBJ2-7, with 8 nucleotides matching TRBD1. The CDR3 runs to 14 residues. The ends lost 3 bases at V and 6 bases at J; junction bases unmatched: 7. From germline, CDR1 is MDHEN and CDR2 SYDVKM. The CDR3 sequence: CASSFEDRAPEQYF. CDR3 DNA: TGTGCCAGCAGTTTTGAGGACAGGGCCCCCGAGCAGTACTTC.

For the CDR3, the DNA is TGTGCCAGCAGCCTACAGGGGGGTGGGGAGACCCAGTACTTC. It codes for CASSLQGGGETQYF. The chain recombines TRBV6-5 with TRBJ2-5, with 8 bases matching TRBD1. The V gene's germline CDR1 is MNHEY and CDR2 SVGAGI. This CDR3 is 14 amino acids long. V lost 6 bases and J lost 5; bases outside the gene matches: 8.

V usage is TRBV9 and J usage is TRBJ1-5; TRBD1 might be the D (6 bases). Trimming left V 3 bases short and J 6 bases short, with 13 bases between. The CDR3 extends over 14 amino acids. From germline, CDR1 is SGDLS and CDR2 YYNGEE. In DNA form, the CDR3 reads TGTGCCAGCAGCGAGAAACAGGGAAGTCAGCCCCAGCATTTT. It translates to CASSEKQGSQPQHF.

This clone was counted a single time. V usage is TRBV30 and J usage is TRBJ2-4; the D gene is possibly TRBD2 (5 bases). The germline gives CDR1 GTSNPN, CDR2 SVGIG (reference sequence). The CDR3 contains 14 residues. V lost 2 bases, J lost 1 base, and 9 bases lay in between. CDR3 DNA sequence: TGTGCCTGGAGTTCGGGATTTGCCAAAAACATTCAGTACTTC. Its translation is CAWSSGFAKNIQYF.

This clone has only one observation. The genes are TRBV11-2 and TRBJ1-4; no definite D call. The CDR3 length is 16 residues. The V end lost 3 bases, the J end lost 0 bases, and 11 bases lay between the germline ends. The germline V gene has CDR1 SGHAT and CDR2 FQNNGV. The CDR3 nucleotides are TGTGCCAGCAGCTTTTTTCCGCTAACAACTAATGAAAAACTGTTTTTT. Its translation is CASSFFPLTTNEKLFF.

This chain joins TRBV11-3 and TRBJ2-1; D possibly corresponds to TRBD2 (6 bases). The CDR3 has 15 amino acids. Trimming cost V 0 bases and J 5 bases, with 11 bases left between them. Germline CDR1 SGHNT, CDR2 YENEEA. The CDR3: CASSLDSGEDNEQFF. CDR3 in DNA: TGTGCCAGCAGCTTAGACTCGGGGGAAGACAATGAGCAGTTCTTC.

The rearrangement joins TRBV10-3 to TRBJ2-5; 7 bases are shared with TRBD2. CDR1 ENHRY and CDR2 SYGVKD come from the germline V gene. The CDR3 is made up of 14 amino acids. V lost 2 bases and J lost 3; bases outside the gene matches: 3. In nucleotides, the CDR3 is TGTGCCATCAGTGAGGGACTAGTAAAAGAGACCCAGTACTTC. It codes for CAISEGLVKETQYF.

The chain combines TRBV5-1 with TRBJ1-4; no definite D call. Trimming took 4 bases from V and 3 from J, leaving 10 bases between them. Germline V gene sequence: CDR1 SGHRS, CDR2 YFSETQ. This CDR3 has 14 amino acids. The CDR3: CASSLPGANEKLFF. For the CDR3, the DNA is TGCGCCAGCAGCCTACCGGGAGCTAATGAAAAACTGTTTTTT.

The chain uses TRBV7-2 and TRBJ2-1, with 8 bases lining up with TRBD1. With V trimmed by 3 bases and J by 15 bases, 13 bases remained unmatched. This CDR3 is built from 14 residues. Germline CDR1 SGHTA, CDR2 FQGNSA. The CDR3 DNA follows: TGTGCCAGCAGCTTCCGAGACAGGGGTCTCAGGTCGTTCTTC. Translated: CASSFRDRGLRSFF.

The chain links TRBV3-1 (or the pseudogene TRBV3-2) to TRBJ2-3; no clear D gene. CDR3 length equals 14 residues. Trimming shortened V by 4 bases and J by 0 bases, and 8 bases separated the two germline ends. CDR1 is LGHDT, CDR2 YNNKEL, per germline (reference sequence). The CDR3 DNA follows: TGTGCCAGCAGCCGAGACTTTAGCACAGATACGCAGTATTTT. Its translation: CASSRDFSTDTQYF.

The CDR3 DNA reads as TGTGCCAGCTCACCCCGAGGGATGAGCCACGAGCAGTACTTC. Protein: CASSPRGMSHEQYF. This rearrangement joins TRBV18 to TRBJ2-7; a possible D gene is TRBD2 (5 bases). The V gene lost 3 bases and the J gene lost 5 bases, with 14 bases spanning the gap. The CDR3 contains 14 residues. Germline CDR1 and CDR2: KGHSH and LQKENI.

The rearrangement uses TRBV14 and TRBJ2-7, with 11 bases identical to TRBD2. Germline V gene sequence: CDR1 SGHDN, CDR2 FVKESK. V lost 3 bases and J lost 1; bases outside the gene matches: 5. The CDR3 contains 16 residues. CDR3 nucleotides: TGTGCCAGCAGCCAGCCACTAGCGGGGGAATCCTACGAGCAGTACTTC. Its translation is CASSQPLAGESYEQYF.

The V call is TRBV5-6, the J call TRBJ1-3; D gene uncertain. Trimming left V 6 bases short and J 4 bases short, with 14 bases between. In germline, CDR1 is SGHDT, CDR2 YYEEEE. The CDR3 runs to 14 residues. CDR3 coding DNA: TGTGCCAGCACCATGACAAATACCGGAAACACCATATATTTT. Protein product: CASTMTNTGNTIYF.

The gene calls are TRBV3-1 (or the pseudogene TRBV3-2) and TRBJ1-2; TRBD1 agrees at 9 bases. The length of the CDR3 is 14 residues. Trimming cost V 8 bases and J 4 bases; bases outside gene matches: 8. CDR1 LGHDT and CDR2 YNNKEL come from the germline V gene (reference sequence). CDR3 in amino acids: CASVGQGRGYGYTF. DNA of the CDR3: TGTGCCAGCGTCGGACAGGGGAGAGGCTATGGCTACACCTTC.

DNA of the CDR3: TGCGCCAGTAGAAAAAGTACCCACTCTGGGGCCAACGTCCTGACTTTC. It encodes CASRKSTHSGANVLTF. The genes are TRBV5-1 and TRBJ2-6; D gene uncertain. The CDR3 totals 16 residues. Germline loops: CDR1 SGHRS, CDR2 YFSETQ. V lost 8 bases, J lost 0 bases, and 15 bases lay in between.

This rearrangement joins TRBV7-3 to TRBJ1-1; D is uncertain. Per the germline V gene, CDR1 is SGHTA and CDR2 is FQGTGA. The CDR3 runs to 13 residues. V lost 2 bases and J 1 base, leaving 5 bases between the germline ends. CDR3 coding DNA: TGTGCCAGCAGCTTAGAGCCGAACACTGAAGCTTTCTTT. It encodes CASSLEPNTEAFF.

The CDR3 nucleotides are TGTGCCAGCAGCTCCCGTGGACTAGCTTCCTACAATGAGCAGTTCTTC. Its translation is CASSSRGLASYNEQFF. V and J are TRBV7-8 and TRBJ2-1, with 8 nucleotides matching TRBD2. The V and J ends lost 4 bases and 1 base, in that order; junction bases with no gene match: 6. CDR1 SGHVS and CDR2 FQNEAQ come from the germline V gene. CDR3 length equals 16 residues.

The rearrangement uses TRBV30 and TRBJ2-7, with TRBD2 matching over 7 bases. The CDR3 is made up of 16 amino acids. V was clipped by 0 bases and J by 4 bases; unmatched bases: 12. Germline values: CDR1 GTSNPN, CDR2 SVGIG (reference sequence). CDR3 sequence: CAWSVQYGGIRYEQYF. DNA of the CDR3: TGTGCCTGGAGTGTACAATACGGGGGGATACGTTACGAGCAGTACTTC.

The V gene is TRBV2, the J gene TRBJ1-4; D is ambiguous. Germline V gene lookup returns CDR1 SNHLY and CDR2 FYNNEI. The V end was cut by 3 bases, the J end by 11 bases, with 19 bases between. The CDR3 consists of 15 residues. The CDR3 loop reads CASSDRSGKPKKLFF. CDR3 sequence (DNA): TGTGCCAGCAGTGATAGGTCAGGCAAACCAAAGAAACTGTTTTTT.

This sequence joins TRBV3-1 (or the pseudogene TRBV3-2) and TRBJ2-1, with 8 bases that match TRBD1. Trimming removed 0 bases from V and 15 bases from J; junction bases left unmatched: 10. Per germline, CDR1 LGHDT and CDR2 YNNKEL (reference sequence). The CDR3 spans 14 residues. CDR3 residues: CASSQDKRGQAPFF. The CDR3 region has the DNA TGTGCCAGCAGCCAAGATAAACGGGGACAGGCCCCGTTCTTC.

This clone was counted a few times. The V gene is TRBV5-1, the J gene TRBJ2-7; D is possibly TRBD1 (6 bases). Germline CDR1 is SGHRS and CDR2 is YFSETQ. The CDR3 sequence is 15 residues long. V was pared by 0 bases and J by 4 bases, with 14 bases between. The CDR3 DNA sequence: TGCGCCAGCAGCTTGGCCGTCGGGCAGGGGTACGAGCAGTACTTC. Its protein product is CASSLAVGQGYEQYF. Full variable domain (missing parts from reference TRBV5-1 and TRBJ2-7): KAGVTQTPRYLIKTRGQQVTLSCSPISGHRSVSWYQQTPGQGLQFLFEYFSETQRNKGNFPGRFSGRQFSNSRSEMNVSTLELGDSALYLCASSLAVGQGYEQYFGPGTRLTVT.

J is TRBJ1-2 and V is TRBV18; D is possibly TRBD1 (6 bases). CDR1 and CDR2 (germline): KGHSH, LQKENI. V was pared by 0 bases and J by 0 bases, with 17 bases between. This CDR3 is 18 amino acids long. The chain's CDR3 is CASSPPGIKTGTNYGYTF. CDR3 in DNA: TGTGCCAGCTCACCACCGGGAATAAAAACAGGGACTAACTATGGCTACACCTTC. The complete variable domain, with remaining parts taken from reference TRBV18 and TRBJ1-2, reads NAGVMQNPRHLVRRRGQEARLRCSPMKGHSHVYWYRQLPEEGLKFMVYLQKENIIDESGMPKERFSAEFPKEGPSILRIQQVVRGDSAAYFCASSPPGIKTGTNYGYTFGSGTRLTVV.

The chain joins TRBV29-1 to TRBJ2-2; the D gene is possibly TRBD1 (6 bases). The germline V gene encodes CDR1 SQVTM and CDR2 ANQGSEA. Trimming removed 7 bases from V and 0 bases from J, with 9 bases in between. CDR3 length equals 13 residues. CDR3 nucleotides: TGCAGCGGGGACACCGCGAACACCGGGGAGCTGTTTTTT. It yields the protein CSGDTANTGELFF.

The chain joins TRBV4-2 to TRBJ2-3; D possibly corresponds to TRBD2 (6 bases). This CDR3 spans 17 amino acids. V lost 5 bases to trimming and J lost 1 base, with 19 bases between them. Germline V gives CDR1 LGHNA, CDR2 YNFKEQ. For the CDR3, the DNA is TGTGCCAGCAGCGCCAGTGATCTAGCGTTCGGCACAGATACGCAGTATTTT. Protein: CASSASDLAFGTDTQYF.